The sequence of this TCR beta chain was determined in a study of cytomegalovirus exposure and HLA in healthy donors. Study overall: The roughly 660 first-cohort repertoires shared a platform with the 120 or so validation repertoires, as reported in a later analysis. General study points: Researchers reported that a few CMV-associated chains were confirmed in vitro as CMV antigen-specific.

About this clone: The antigen remains undetermined.

Measured with immunoSEQ multiplex PCR; TCRdb has only the in-frame clones, and not every one. The data hold about 190,000 clones, with roughly four fifths observed a single time. The sample was PBMCs. This TCR came from a woman aged 18-29 years in good health and CMV-seropositive.

CDR3 loop: CASSGQGFSDEQFF. CDR3 sequence (DNA): TGTGCCAGCAGTGGACAGGGTTTCTCCGATGAGCAGTTCTTC. The V gene is TRBV6-1, the J gene TRBJ2-1; TRBD1 agrees at 7 bases. The CDR3 totals 14 residues. Germline values: CDR1 MNHNS, CDR2 SASEGT. Trimming cost V 4 bases and J 8 bases; bases outside gene matches: 8.